This passage covers 8 T cell receptor beta chains from one sample sequenced in a study of OX40 agonist ivuxolimab in advanced cancers. The method was immunoSEQ multiplex PCR; TCRdb's version includes in-frame clones alone and lacks a portion of them. This table has 52,000 or so clones, roughly 90% appearing once. The sequencing here drew on CD4+ or CD8+ T cells sorted from blood, taken in a trial of the OX40 agonist ivuxolimab. These receptors came from an adult with an advanced solid tumor such as melanoma, head and neck, liver or kidney cancer.

The chain employs TRBV9 and TRBJ1-2; D is perhaps TRBD1 (5 bases). The CDR3 spans 13 residues. CDR1 is SGDLS, CDR2 YYNGEE, per germline. V lost 0 bases and J lost 8, with 11 bases in between. CDR3 coding DNA: TGTGCCAGCAGCGTAGTCAGCGGGGGAGGCTACACCTTC. It translates to CASSVVSGGGYTF.

This clone was counted a single time. The rearrangement uses TRBV28 and TRBJ2-2; 8 nucleotides align to TRBD2. In germline, CDR1 is MDHEN, CDR2 SYDVKM. The CDR3 is made up of 16 amino acids. V gave up 6 bases and J gave up 7 bases; unmatched junction bases: 13. This CDR3 reads CASSTSRAGVGGELFF. The CDR3 DNA follows: TGTGCCAGCAGCACCAGTAGAGCGGGAGTGGGCGGGGAGCTGTTTTTT.

The genes are TRBV6-1 and TRBJ1-2; TRBD1 matches at 11 bases. The junction had 5 bases not matched to a gene; V was cut back by 4 bases and J by 4 bases. The CDR3 sequence is 15 residues long. The germline CDR1 and CDR2 sequences are MNHNS and SASEGT. CDR3 in DNA: TGTGCCAGCAGTGTCGGGGACAGGGGGTTCTATGGCTACACCTTC. Encoded protein: CASSVGDRGFYGYTF.

The chain couples TRBV9 to TRBJ2-3; D is unclear. V lost 0 bases and J 2 bases, leaving 16 bases between the germline ends. Germline CDR1 and CDR2: SGDLS and YYNGEE. The CDR3 is 17 amino acids. CDR3 nucleotides: TGTGCCAGCAGCGTAGCTACTCGGGTTCGATACACAGATACGCAGTATTTT. This translates into CASSVATRVRYTDTQYF. Using reference TRBV9 and TRBJ2-3 for the parts outside the CDR3, the full variable domain is DSGVTQTPKHLITATGQRVTLRCSPRSGDLSVYWYQQSLDQGLQFLIQYYNGEERAKGNILERFSAQQFPDLHSELNLSSLELGDSALYFCASSVATRVRYTDTQYFGPGTRLTVL.

This chain uses TRBV28 with TRBJ1-3; D is uncertain. The CDR3 length is 16 residues. Trimming removed 4 bases at V and 3 bases at J, with 16 bases between. Germline CDR1 and CDR2: MDHEN and SYDVKM. The chain's CDR3 is CASSSQPSAVGNTIYF. The CDR3 bases are TGTGCCAGCAGTTCCCAGCCTTCCGCCGTTGGAAACACCATATATTTT. Filled out from reference TRBV28 and TRBJ1-3, the complete variable domain reads DVKVTQSSRYLVKRTGEKVFLECVQDMDHENMFWYRQDPGLGLRLIYFSYDVKMKEKGDIPEGYSVSREKKERFSLILESASTNQTSMYLCASSSQPSAVGNTIYFGEGSWLTVV.

This clone was counted between two and nine times. The chain combines TRBV9 with TRBJ2-2; 10 nucleotides line up with TRBD1. Per the germline V gene, CDR1 is SGDLS and CDR2 is YYNGEE. There are 15 residues in the CDR3. J lost 7 bases, V lost 3 bases, and 6 bases had no gene match. CDR3 loop: CASSAHGQGGGELFF. The DNA of the CDR3 is TGTGCCAGCAGCGCTCACGGACAGGGGGGCGGGGAGCTGTTTTTT.

The chain has TRBV29-1 and TRBJ2-1; possibly TRBD1 for D (6 bases). Trimming left V 6 bases short and J 7 bases short, with 19 bases between. The CDR3 is made up of 14 amino acids. Germline CDR1 and CDR2: SQVTM and ANQGSEA. The CDR3 DNA is TGCAGCGTCCGGGACATGGGGTGGGAGAATGAGCAGTTCTTC. This encodes CSVRDMGWENEQFF.

The chain uses TRBV5-4 and TRBJ1-1, with D possibly matching TRBD1 (5 bases). The ends were cut back, 9 bases at V and 3 bases at J, with 12 bases in the middle. Germline lookup yields CDR1 SGHNT and CDR2 YYREEE (reference sequence). The CDR3 sequence is 12 residues long. The DNA for the CDR3 is TGTGCCACTCGGGGGGGATACACTGAAGCTTTCTTT. It codes for CATRGGYTEAFF.